The 6 T cell receptor beta chains below were found in one sample sequenced in a study of CD8+ T cells in alopecia areata. Extraction of RNA preceded its reverse transcription into cDNA, which served as the sequencing template. Here immunoSEQ multiplex PCR was the method, and the copy in TCRdb shows in-frame clones only, minus some. The sample lists a few hundred thousand clones; approximately 38% were seen once. This sample's treatment: oral pan-JAK inhibitor, 5-10 mg twice daily. This material consisted of CD4+ T cells sorted from blood, taken around week 30, from a patient treated with tofacitinib. These receptors were collected from a human donor with alopecia areata.

This clone was seen a few times. V gene TRBV7-4 combines with J gene TRBJ2-7; D is possibly TRBD2 (5 bases). This CDR3 is 16 amino acids long. V was trimmed by 4 bases and J by 0 bases, leaving 16 bases between them. Germline lookup yields CDR1 SGHVT and CDR2 SQSDAQ. The CDR3 sequence is CASSCVCVDFSYEQYF. The CDR3 coding sequence is TGTGCCAGCAGCTGCGTCTGTGTGGACTTCTCCTACGAGCAGTACTTC.

This clone was seen more than once but under ten times. This chain uses TRBV29-1 with TRBJ2-3; tentatively, D is TRBD1 (5 bases). The CDR3 extends over 13 amino acids. Germline V CDR1 and CDR2: SQVTM, ANQGSEA. V was clipped by 5 bases and J by 0 bases, with 9 bases between them. This CDR3 reads CSVQTESTDTQYF. The CDR3, as DNA: TGCAGCGTTCAGACAGAAAGCACAGATACGCAGTATTTT.

The chain links TRBV4-1 to TRBJ1-5, with a possible D match to TRBD1 (5 bases). V lost 1 base and J lost 5, with 9 bases in between. Germline CDR1 and CDR2: MGHRA and YSYEKL. This CDR3 has 14 residues. The CDR3 bases are TGCGCCAGCAGCCAAGTGACAGTAGATCAGCCCCAGCATTTT. This translates into CASSQVTVDQPQHF.

This clone has more than one count but fewer than ten. The chain combines TRBV5-1 with TRBJ1-1; D might be TRBD1 (6 bases). V gave up 4 bases and J gave up 8 bases, with 18 bases separating them. The CDR3 runs 14 residues. In germline, CDR1 is SGHRS, CDR2 YFSETQ. The CDR3 coding sequence is TGCGCCAGCAGCCCTGGGGGCTCGACCAAAGAAGCTTTCTTT. Its translation is CASSPGGSTKEAFF.

This rearrangement joins TRBV27 to TRBJ1-1; D remains ambiguous. With 6 bases removed from V and 0 bases from J, the gap between germline ends came to 8 bases. The CDR3 length is 13 residues. Germline lookup yields CDR1 MNHEY and CDR2 SMNVEV (reference sequence). CDR3 amino acids: CASRWGLNTEAFF. CDR3 sequence (DNA): TGTGCCAGCAGGTGGGGATTGAACACTGAAGCTTTCTTT.

The gene calls are TRBV6-4 and TRBJ2-1, with 15 bases matching TRBD2. The CDR3 covers 16 residues. Germline lookup yields CDR1 MRHNA and CDR2 SNTAGT. Trimming cost V 8 bases and J 9 bases; bases outside gene matches: 11. CDR3 nucleotides: TGTGCCAGCGCGTTTCAGGGACTAGCGGGAGGTGGTGAGCAGTTCTTC. Translation gives CASAFQGLAGGGEQFF.